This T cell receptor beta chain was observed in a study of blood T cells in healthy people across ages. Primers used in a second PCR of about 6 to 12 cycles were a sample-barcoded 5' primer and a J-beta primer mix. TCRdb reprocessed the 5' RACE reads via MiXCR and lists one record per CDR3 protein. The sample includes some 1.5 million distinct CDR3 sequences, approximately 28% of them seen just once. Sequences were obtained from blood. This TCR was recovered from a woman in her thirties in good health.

CDR3 amino acids: CASSLPAKFTDTQYF. The CDR3 nucleotides are TGTGCCAGCAGCTTGCCGGCGAAATTCACAGATACGCAGTATTTT. The chain has TRBV5-6 and TRBJ2-3; D ambiguous. The CDR3 is 15 amino acids. CDR1 SGHDT and CDR2 YYEEEE come from the germline V gene. The ends were cut back, 1 base at V and 2 bases at J, with 11 bases in the middle.